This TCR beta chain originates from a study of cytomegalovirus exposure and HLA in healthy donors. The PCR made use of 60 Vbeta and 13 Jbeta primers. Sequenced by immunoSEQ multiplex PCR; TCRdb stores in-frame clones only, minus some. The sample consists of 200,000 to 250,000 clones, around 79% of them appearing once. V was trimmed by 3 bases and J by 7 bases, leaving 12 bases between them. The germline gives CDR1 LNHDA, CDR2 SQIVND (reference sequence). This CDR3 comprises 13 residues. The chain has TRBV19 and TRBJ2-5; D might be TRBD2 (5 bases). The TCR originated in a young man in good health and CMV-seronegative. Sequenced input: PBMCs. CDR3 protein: CASSIGGERTQYF. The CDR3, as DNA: TGTGCCAGTAGTATCGGTGGGGAGAGGACCCAGTACTTC.